The following is a TCR beta chain sequence with its context. Its specificity is not known. The data are from a study of monozygotic twins with inflammatory bowel disease. The length of the CDR3 is 16 residues. The germline CDR1 and CDR2 sequences are SGHRS and YFSETQ. There were eight separate reactions per sample in which cDNA was made. TCRdb reanalyzed the 5' RACE reads and collapses them to one entry per CDR3 protein, without DNA. This table holds fewer than 550,000 distinct CDR3 sequences. Notes on the study in general: Especially where disease activity was present, IBD patients had fewer clonotypes in common with others than healthy twins did. Among IBD patients, TCRbeta diversity (inverse Simpson) was lower than in healthy co-twins.

This sequence joins TRBV5-1 and TRBJ2-1; TCRdb's assignment of TRBD2 cannot be checked, as there is no DNA. Input material: blood. This TCR was recovered from a human donor with ulcerative colitis or Crohn's disease, or a healthy co-twin of an affected twin (not recorded which). The CDR3 loop reads CASSYGRLAGNNEQFF.